This T cell receptor beta chain was profiled in a study of blood T cell repertoires in COVID-19. Study-wide context: Researchers got acute and convalescent COVID-19 samples from the United States, Italy and Spain. PBMCs, B-cell-depleted T cells, or T cells provided the cDNA or gDNA that made up the material.

The V gene's germline CDR1 is SGHDT and CDR2 YYEEEE. Trimming took off 1 base at V and 10 bases at J, with 9 bases between the two ends. CDR3 length: 12 residues. TCRdb keeps only in-frame clones here, not all; method: immunoSEQ multiplex PCR. This table has more than 200,000 clones, about 84% appearing once. This clonotype originated in a middle-aged woman with acute COVID-19. Material: PBMCs or T cells enriched from blood (not recorded which). The rearrangement uses TRBV5-6 and TRBJ2-1; maybe TRBD2 (6 bases). The CDR3 loop reads CASSLSSGEQFF. CDR3 nucleotide sequence: TGTGCCAGCAGCTTGTCCAGCGGGGAGCAGTTCTTC.